This T cell receptor (beta chain) was profiled in a study of CD8+ T cells in alopecia areata. CDR1 and CDR2 (germline): MNHEY, SVGAGI. The CDR3 length is 15 residues. The V and J ends lost 4 bases and 2 bases respectively, with 9 bases between them. Specimens obtained from alopecia areata patients comprised lesional scalp punch biopsies and peripheral blood. Following RNA extraction, reverse transcription yielded cDNA that acted as the sequencing template. Profiled with immunoSEQ multiplex PCR; TCRdb holds only in-frame clones, not every one. The sample yields 140,000 to 150,000 clones, 51% seen once.

Here the sequenced sample was CD4+ T cells sorted from blood, taken at week 0. The chain is built from TRBV6-5 and TRBJ2-6; D is unclear. The receptor was derived from a human donor with alopecia areata. CDR3 residues: CASSSTWTGANVLTF. CDR3 bases: TGTGCCAGCAGTTCGACCTGGACTGGGGCCAACGTCCTGACTTTC.